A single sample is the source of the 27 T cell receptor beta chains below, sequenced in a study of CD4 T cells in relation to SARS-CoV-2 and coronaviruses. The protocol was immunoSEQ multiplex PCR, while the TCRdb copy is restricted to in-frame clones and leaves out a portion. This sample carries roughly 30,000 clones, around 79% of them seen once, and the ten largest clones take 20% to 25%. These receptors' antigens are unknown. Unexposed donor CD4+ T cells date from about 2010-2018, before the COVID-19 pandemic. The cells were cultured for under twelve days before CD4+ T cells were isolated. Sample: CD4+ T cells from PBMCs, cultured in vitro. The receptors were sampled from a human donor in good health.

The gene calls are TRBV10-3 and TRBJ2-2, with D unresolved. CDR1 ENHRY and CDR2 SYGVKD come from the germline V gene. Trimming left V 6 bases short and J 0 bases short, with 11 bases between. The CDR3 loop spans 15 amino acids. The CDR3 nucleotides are TGTGCCATCAGCGCAGGACGGACGAACACCGGGGAGCTGTTTTTT. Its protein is CAISAGRTNTGELFF.

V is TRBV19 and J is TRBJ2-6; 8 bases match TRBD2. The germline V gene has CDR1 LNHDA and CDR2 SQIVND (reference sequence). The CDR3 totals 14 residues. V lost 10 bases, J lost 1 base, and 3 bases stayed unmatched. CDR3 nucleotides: TGTGCCACTCAGCGGGGGTCTGGGGCCAACGTCCTGACTTTC. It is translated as CATQRGSGANVLTF.

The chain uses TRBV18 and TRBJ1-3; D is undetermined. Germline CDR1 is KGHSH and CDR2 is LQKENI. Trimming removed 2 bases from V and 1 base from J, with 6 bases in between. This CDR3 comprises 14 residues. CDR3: CASSPGESGNTIYF. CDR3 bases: TGTGCCAGCTCACCAGGGGAGTCTGGAAACACCATATATTTT.

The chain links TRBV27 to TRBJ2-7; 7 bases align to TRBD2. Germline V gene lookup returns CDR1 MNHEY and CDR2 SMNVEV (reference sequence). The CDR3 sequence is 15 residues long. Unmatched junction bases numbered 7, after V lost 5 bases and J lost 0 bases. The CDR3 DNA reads TGTGCCAGCAGTAAAAGCGGGGTAGGCTCCTACGAGCAGTACTTC. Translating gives CASSKSGVGSYEQYF.

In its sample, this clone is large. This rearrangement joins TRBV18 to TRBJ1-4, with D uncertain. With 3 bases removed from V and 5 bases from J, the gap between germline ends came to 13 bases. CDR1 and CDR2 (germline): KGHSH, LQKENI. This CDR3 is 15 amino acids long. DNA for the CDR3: TGTGCCAGCTCACCGTCGGGGAGCCTCAATGAAAAACTGTTTTTT. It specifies CASSPSGSLNEKLFF.

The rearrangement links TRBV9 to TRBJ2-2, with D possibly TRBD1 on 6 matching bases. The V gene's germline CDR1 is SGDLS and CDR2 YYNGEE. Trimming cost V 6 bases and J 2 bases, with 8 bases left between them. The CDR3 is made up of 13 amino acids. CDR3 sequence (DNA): TGTGCCAGCAAACAGGGTAACACCGGGGAGCTGTTTTTT. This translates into CASKQGNTGELFF.

CDR3 nucleotide sequence: TGTGCCAGTAGTATCTCTTCGGGACCCCACAATGAGCAGTTCTTC. As protein: CASSISSGPHNEQFF. The J gene is TRBJ2-1, the V gene TRBV19, with D perhaps TRBD1 or TRBD2 (5 bases each). The CDR3 is made up of 15 amino acids. The V gene lost 3 bases and the J gene lost 5 bases, with 14 bases spanning the gap. Germline lookup yields CDR1 LNHDA and CDR2 SQIVND (reference sequence). Looking up the rest from reference TRBV19 and TRBJ2-1 gives the full variable domain: DGGITQSPKYLFRKEGQNVTLSCEQNLNHDAMYWYRQDPGQGLRLIYYSQIVNDFQKGDIAEGYSVSREKKESFPLTVTSAQKNPTAFYLCASSISSGPHNEQFFGPGTRLTVL.

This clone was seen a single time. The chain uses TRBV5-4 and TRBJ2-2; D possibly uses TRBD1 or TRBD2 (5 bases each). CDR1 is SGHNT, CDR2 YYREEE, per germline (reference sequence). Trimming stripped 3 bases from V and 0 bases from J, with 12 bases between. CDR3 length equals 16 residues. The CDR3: CASSSGTLANTGELFF. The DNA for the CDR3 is TGTGCCAGCAGCTCGGGGACGCTCGCGAACACCGGGGAGCTGTTTTTT.

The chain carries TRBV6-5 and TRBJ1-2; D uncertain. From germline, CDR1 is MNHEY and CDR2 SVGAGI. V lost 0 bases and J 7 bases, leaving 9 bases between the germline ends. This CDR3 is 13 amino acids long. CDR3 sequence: CASSYSTGFGYTF. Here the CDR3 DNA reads TGTGCCAGCAGTTACTCGACGGGGTTTGGCTACACCTTC.

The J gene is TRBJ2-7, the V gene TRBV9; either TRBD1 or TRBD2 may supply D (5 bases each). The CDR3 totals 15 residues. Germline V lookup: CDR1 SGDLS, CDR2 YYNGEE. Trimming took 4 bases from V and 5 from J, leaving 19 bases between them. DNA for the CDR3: TGTGCCAGCAGCCCCACCATCCGGGACCTTAACGAGCAGTACTTC. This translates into CASSPTIRDLNEQYF.

This CDR3 is CASRPPGLALTGELFF. CDR3 sequence (DNA): TGTGCCAGCAGACCACCAGGGCTAGCCCTCACCGGGGAGCTGTTTTTT. The rearrangement uses TRBV7-2 and TRBJ2-2; D might be TRBD1 or TRBD2, each matching 5 bases. From germline, CDR1 is SGHTA and CDR2 FQGNSA. This CDR3 region has 16 residues. V lost 6 bases to trimming and J lost 4 bases, with 18 bases between them.

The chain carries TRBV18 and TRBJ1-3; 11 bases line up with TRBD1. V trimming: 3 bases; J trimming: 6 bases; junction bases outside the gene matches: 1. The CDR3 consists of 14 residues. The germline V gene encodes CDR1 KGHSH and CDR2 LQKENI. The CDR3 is CASSPGQGANTIYF. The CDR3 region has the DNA TGTGCCAGCTCACCCGGACAGGGGGCAAACACCATATATTTT.

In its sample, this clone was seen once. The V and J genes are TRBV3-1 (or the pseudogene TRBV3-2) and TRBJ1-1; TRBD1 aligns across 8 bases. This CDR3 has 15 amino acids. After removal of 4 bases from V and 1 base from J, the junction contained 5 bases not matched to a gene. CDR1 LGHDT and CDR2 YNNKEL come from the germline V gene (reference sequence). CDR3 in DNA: TGTGCCAGCAGCCCACCACAGGGGGAGAACACTGAAGCTTTCTTT. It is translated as CASSPPQGENTEAFF.

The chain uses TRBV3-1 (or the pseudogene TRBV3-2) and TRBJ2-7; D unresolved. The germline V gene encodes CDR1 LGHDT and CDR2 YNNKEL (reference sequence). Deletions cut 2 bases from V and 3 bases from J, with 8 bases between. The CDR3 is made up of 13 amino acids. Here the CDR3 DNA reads TGTGCCAGCAGCCAAAGCCCGGACTACGAGCAGTACTTC. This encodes CASSQSPDYEQYF.

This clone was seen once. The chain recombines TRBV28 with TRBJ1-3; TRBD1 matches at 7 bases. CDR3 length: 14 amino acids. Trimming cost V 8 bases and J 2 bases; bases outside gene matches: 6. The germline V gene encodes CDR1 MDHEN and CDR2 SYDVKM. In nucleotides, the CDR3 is TGTGCCAGCTGGAGCAGGGGGGCTGGAAACACCATATATTTT. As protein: CASWSRGAGNTIYF.

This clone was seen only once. CDR3 coding DNA: TGTGCCAGCAGCCCGGGGCACACAGATACGCAGTATTTT. Its translation is CASSPGHTDTQYF. The V and J genes are TRBV3-1 (or the pseudogene TRBV3-2) and TRBJ2-3, with D tentatively TRBD1 or TRBD2 (5 bases each). The CDR3 is 13 residues long. Germline CDR1 reads LGHDT; CDR2 reads YNNKEL (reference sequence). Trimming left V 4 bases short and J 2 bases short, with 7 bases between.

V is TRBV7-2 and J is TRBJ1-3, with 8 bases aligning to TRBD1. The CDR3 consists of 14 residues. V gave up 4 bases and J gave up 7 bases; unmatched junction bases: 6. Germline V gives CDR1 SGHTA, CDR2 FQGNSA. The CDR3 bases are TGTGCCAGCAGCTCGAGGACAGGGCCGAACACCATATATTTT. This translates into CASSSRTGPNTIYF.

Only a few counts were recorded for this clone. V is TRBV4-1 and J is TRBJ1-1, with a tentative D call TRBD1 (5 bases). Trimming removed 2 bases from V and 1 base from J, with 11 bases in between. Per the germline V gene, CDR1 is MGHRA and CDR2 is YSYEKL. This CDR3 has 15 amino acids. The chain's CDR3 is CASSQTTVGNTEAFF. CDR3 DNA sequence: TGCGCCAGCAGCCAAACGACAGTAGGGAACACTGAAGCTTTCTTT.

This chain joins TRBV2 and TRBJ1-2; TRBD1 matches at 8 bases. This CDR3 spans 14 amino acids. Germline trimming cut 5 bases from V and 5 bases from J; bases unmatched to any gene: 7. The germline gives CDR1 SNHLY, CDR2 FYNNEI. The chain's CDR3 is CASSSQGEGYGYTF. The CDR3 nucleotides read TGTGCCAGCAGTTCACAGGGGGAAGGTTATGGCTACACCTTC. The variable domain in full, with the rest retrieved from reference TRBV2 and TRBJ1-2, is EPEVTQTPSHQVTQMGQEVILRCVPISNHLYFYWYRQILGQKVEFLVSFYNNEISEKSEIFDDQFSVERPDGSNFTLKIRSTKLEDSAMYFCASSSQGEGYGYTFGSGTRLTVV.

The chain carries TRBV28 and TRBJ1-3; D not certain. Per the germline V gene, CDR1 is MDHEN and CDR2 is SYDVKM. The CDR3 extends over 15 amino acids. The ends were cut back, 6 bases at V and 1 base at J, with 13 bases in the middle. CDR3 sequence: CASRLNWRSGNTIYF. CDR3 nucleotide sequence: TGTGCCAGCAGATTGAATTGGCGGTCTGGAAACACCATATATTTT.

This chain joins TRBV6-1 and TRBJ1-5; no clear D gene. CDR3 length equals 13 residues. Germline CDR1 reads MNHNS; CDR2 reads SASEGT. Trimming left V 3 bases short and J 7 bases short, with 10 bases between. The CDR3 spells CASSELGGQPQHF. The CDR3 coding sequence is TGTGCCAGCAGTGAGCTCGGAGGGCAGCCCCAGCATTTT.

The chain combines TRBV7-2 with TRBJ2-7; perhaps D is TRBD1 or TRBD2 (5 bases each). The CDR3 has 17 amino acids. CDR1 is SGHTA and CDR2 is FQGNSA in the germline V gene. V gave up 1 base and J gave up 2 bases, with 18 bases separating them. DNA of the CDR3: TGTGCCAGCAGCTTAGAGTCGTCGGCAGGGAGTCCCTACGAGCAGTACTTC. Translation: CASSLESSAGSPYEQYF.

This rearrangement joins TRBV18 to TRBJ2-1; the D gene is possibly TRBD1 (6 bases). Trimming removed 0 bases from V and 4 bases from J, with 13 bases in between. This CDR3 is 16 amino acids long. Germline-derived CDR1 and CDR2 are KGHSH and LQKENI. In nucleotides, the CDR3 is TGTGCCAGCTCACCACCGGCCAGGGGATTATACAATGAGCAGTTCTTC. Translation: CASSPPARGLYNEQFF.

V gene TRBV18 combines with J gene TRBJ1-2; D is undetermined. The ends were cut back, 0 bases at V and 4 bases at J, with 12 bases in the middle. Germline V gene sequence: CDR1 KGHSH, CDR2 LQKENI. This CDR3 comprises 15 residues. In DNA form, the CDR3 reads TGTGCCAGCTCACCACCAAACAAAACTCCCTATGGCTACACCTTC. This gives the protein CASSPPNKTPYGYTF.

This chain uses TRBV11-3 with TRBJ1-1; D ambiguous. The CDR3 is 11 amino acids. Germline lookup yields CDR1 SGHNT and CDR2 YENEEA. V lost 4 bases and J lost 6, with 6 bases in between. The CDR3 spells CASSCLAEAFF. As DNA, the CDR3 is TGTGCCAGCAGCTGTTTAGCTGAAGCTTTCTTT.

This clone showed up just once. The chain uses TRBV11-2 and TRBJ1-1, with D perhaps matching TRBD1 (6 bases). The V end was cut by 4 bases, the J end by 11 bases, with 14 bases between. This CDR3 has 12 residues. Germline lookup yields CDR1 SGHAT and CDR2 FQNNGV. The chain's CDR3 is CASSSRGRDAFF. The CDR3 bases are TGTGCCAGCAGCTCGAGGGGGAGGGACGCTTTCTTT.

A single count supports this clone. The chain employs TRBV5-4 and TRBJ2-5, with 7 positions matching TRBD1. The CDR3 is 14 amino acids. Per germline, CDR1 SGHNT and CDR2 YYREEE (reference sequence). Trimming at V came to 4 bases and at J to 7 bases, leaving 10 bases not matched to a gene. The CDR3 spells CASSPSGTVGTQYF. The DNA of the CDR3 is TGTGCCAGCAGCCCTTCCGGGACAGTGGGGACCCAGTACTTC.